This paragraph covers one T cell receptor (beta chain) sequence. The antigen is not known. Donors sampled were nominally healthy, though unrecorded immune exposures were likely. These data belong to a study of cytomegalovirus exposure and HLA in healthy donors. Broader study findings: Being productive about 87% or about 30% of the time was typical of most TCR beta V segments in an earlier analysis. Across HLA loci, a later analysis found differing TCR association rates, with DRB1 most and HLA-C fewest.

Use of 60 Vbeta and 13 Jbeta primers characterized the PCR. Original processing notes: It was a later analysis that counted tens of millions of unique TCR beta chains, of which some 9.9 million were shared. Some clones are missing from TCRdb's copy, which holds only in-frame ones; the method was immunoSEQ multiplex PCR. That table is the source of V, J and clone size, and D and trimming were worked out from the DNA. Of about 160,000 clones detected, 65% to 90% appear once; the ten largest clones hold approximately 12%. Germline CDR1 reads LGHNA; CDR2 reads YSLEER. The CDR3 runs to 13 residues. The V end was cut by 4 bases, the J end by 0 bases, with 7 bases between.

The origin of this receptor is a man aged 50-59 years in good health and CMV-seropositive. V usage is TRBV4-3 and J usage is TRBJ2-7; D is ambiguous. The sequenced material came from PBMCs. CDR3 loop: CASSPTGSYEQYF. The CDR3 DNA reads TGCGCCAGCAGCCCTACCGGCTCCTACGAGCAGTACTTC.